Listed below are T cell receptor beta chains from one sample, sequenced in a study of cytomegalovirus exposure and HLA in healthy donors. The assay was immunoSEQ multiplex PCR, and TCRdb's table has in-frame clones only and misses some. The repertoire holds under 150,000 clones, with 80% as singletons. Sequences were obtained from PBMCs. These receptors originate from a male donor in good health and CMV-seronegative. CDR3s include the opening cysteine and the closing phenylalanine or tryptophan. Each record gives: J gene, CDR3 length, V gene, D gene, clone size, CDR3 protein, CDR3 DNA. The D gene is left open where the match is weak. Clone sizes are given selectively: once, few, many, or a class where the clone is expanded.

j_call: TRBJ2-1; cdr3_length: 15; v_call: TRBV5-5; d_call: TRBD1; clone_size: few; cdr3_aa: CASSLDPGQHNEQFF; cdr3_nt: TGTGCCAGCAGCTTGGACCCGGGACAGCACAATGAGCAGTTCTTC
j_call: TRBJ2-1; cdr3_length: 15; v_call: TRBV7-2; d_call: TRBD1; clone_size: -; cdr3_aa: CASSSGQVAYNEQFF; cdr3_nt: TGTGCCAGCAGCTCGGGACAGGTCGCCTACAATGAGCAGTTCTTC
j_call: TRBJ1-1; cdr3_length: 12; v_call: TRBV5-8; d_call: -; clone_size: -; cdr3_aa: CASSLSGTEAFF; cdr3_nt: TGTGCCAGCAGCCTTAGTGGCACTGAAGCTTTCTTT
j_call: TRBJ2-7; cdr3_length: 15; v_call: TRBV6-5; d_call: -; clone_size: -; cdr3_aa: CASSLQYRESYEQYF; cdr3_nt: TGTGCCAGCAGCCTCCAGTACCGGGAATCCTACGAGCAGTACTTC
j_call: TRBJ2-5; cdr3_length: 14; v_call: TRBV7-9; d_call: TRBD2; clone_size: -; cdr3_aa: CAIILGGYQETQYF; cdr3_nt: TGTGCCATTATTTTGGGGGGGTACCAAGAGACCCAGTACTTC
j_call: TRBJ1-1; cdr3_length: 14; v_call: TRBV7-2; d_call: -; clone_size: few; cdr3_aa: CASSLARVNTEAFF; cdr3_nt: TGTGCCAGCAGCTTAGCGCGAGTGAACACTGAAGCTTTCTTT
j_call: TRBJ2-2; cdr3_length: 14; v_call: TRBV7-6; d_call: -; clone_size: -; cdr3_aa: CALRGRVGAGELFF; cdr3_nt: TGTGCCCTCAGGGGCAGGGTTGGCGCCGGGGAGCTGTTTTTT
j_call: TRBJ2-7; cdr3_length: 14; v_call: TRBV4-3; d_call: -; clone_size: -; cdr3_aa: CASSQAGGPYEQYF; cdr3_nt: TGCGCCAGCAGCCAAGCTGGGGGCCCCTACGAGCAGTACTTC
j_call: TRBJ1-5; cdr3_length: 14; v_call: TRBV7-6; d_call: -; clone_size: -; cdr3_aa: CASSLEEGSQPQHF; cdr3_nt: TGTGCCAGCAGCTTAGAAGAGGGTAGCCAGCCCCAGCATTTT
j_call: TRBJ2-1; cdr3_length: 16; v_call: TRBV4-2; d_call: TRBD2; clone_size: once; cdr3_aa: CASSQDISGGAYEQFF; cdr3_nt: TGTGCCAGCAGCCAAGATATTAGCGGGGGGGCTTATGAGCAGTTCTTC
j_call: TRBJ1-3; cdr3_length: 14; v_call: TRBV6-5; d_call: -; clone_size: few; cdr3_aa: CASSEGVSGNTIYF; cdr3_nt: TGTGCCAGCAGTGAGGGGGTCTCTGGAAACACCATATATTTT
j_call: TRBJ2-2; cdr3_length: 15; v_call: TRBV4-1; d_call: -; clone_size: -; cdr3_aa: CASSQEGGRTGELFF; cdr3_nt: TGCGCCAGCAGCCAAGAGGGGGGGCGCACCGGGGAGCTGTTTTTT
j_call: TRBJ1-6; cdr3_length: 14; v_call: TRBV5-1; d_call: -; clone_size: -; cdr3_aa: CASSKGELESPLHF; cdr3_nt: TGCGCCAGCAGCAAGGGGGAATTGGAATCACCCCTCCACTTT
j_call: TRBJ2-3; cdr3_length: 14; v_call: TRBV29-1; d_call: -; clone_size: -; cdr3_aa: CSVGRGGRSDTQYF; cdr3_nt: TGCAGCGTGGGGAGGGGGGGCAGGTCAGATACGCAGTATTTT
j_call: TRBJ2-7; cdr3_length: 13; v_call: TRBV27; d_call: -; clone_size: -; cdr3_aa: CASSFSPLYEQYF; cdr3_nt: TGTGCCAGCAGTTTTAGTCCCCTCTACGAGCAGTACTTC
j_call: TRBJ1-4; cdr3_length: 19; v_call: TRBV7-9; d_call: -; clone_size: -; cdr3_aa: CASSLRYGAGARTNEKLFF; cdr3_nt: TGTGCCAGCAGCTTAAGATACGGTGCAGGGGCGAGGACTAATGAAAAACTGTTTTTT
j_call: TRBJ1-1; cdr3_length: 15; v_call: TRBV6-1; d_call: -; clone_size: once; cdr3_aa: CASREGKGVNTEAFF; cdr3_nt: TGTGCCAGCAGAGAAGGGAAGGGAGTGAACACTGAAGCTTTCTTT
j_call: TRBJ2-5; cdr3_length: 14; v_call: TRBV7-9; d_call: -; clone_size: -; cdr3_aa: CASKSGAGQETQYF; cdr3_nt: TGTGCCAGCAAATCTGGGGCAGGCCAAGAGACCCAGTACTTC
j_call: TRBJ2-1; cdr3_length: 15; v_call: TRBV15; d_call: TRBD2; clone_size: -; cdr3_aa: CATSRDSTSRNEQFF; cdr3_nt: TGTGCCACCAGCAGAGACTCGACTAGCCGCAATGAGCAGTTCTTC
j_call: TRBJ1-5; cdr3_length: 13; v_call: TRBV2; d_call: TRBD1; clone_size: few; cdr3_aa: CASSRRQGDAKHF; cdr3_nt: TGTGCCAGCAGTCGCCGACAGGGGGACGCTAAACATTTT
j_call: TRBJ2-7; cdr3_length: 13; v_call: TRBV5-1; d_call: -; clone_size: -; cdr3_aa: CASSLQGQGEQYF; cdr3_nt: TGCGCCAGCAGCTTACAGGGTCAGGGAGAGCAGTACTTC
j_call: TRBJ2-6; cdr3_length: 15; v_call: TRBV28; d_call: -; clone_size: -; cdr3_aa: CASSPPTAGANVLTF; cdr3_nt: TGTGCCAGCAGCCCCCCGACTGCTGGGGCCAACGTCCTGACTTTC
j_call: TRBJ1-6; cdr3_length: 15; v_call: TRBV7-9; d_call: -; clone_size: -; cdr3_aa: CASSPSPEAGSPLHF; cdr3_nt: TGTGCCAGCAGCCCCAGCCCCGAGGCGGGTTCACCCCTCCACTTT
j_call: TRBJ2-2; cdr3_length: 16; v_call: TRBV5-6; d_call: -; clone_size: -; cdr3_aa: CASSYRGRGRPGELFF; cdr3_nt: TGTGCCAGCAGCTACCGGGGCAGGGGTCGCCCCGGGGAGCTGTTTTTT
j_call: TRBJ1-1; cdr3_length: 13; v_call: TRBV6-5; d_call: TRBD1; clone_size: -; cdr3_aa: CASTDSGGGTAFF; cdr3_nt: TGTGCCAGCACCGATTCAGGGGGCGGAACAGCTTTCTTT
j_call: TRBJ2-5; cdr3_length: 16; v_call: TRBV4-1; d_call: TRBD2; clone_size: -; cdr3_aa: CASSQPGGRYQETQYF; cdr3_nt: TGCGCCAGCAGCCAACCCGGCGGGAGGTACCAAGAGACCCAGTACTTC
j_call: TRBJ2-7; cdr3_length: 13; v_call: TRBV7-9; d_call: -; clone_size: once; cdr3_aa: CASSDGLNYEQYF; cdr3_nt: TGTGCCAGCTCCGATGGGCTGAACTACGAGCAGTACTTC
j_call: TRBJ1-5; cdr3_length: 14; v_call: TRBV27; d_call: TRBD1; clone_size: -; cdr3_aa: CASSLQGAGQPQHF; cdr3_nt: TGTGCCAGCAGCCTACAGGGGGCGGGTCAGCCCCAGCATTTT
j_call: TRBJ2-3; cdr3_length: 12; v_call: TRBV6-5; d_call: -; clone_size: -; cdr3_aa: CASSRTGDTQYF; cdr3_nt: TGTGCCAGCAGCCGTACAGGGGATACGCAGTATTTT
j_call: TRBJ2-3; cdr3_length: 14; v_call: TRBV9; d_call: -; clone_size: once; cdr3_aa: CASSFGVGTDTQYF; cdr3_nt: TGTGCCAGCAGCTTCGGGGTCGGTACAGATACGCAGTATTTT
j_call: TRBJ1-4; cdr3_length: 15; v_call: TRBV6-5; d_call: -; clone_size: -; cdr3_aa: CASSYQAGTNEKLFF; cdr3_nt: TGTGCCAGCAGTTACCAGGCAGGAACTAATGAAAAACTGTTTTTT
j_call: TRBJ1-4; cdr3_length: 14; v_call: TRBV19; d_call: -; clone_size: -; cdr3_aa: CASSRTKSPEKLFF; cdr3_nt: TGTGCCAGTAGCCGGACAAAATCCCCCGAAAAACTGTTTTTT
j_call: TRBJ2-5; cdr3_length: 14; v_call: TRBV7-2; d_call: TRBD2; clone_size: -; cdr3_aa: CASSLIGWGGTQYF; cdr3_nt: TGTGCCAGCAGTCTCATTGGGTGGGGGGGGACCCAGTACTTC
j_call: TRBJ2-7; cdr3_length: 14; v_call: TRBV28; d_call: -; clone_size: -; cdr3_aa: CASTTPRENYEQYF; cdr3_nt: TGTGCCAGCACCACTCCTAGGGAGAACTACGAGCAGTACTTC
j_call: TRBJ1-1; cdr3_length: 14; v_call: TRBV29-1; d_call: -; clone_size: once; cdr3_aa: CSVRTGGTNTEAFF; cdr3_nt: TGCAGCGTCCGAACGGGGGGCACGAACACTGAAGCTTTCTTT
j_call: TRBJ2-6; cdr3_length: 15; v_call: TRBV30; d_call: -; clone_size: -; cdr3_aa: CAWSISSSGANVLTF; cdr3_nt: TGTGCCTGGAGTATTTCCTCCTCTGGGGCCAACGTCCTGACTTTC
j_call: TRBJ1-6; cdr3_length: 15; v_call: TRBV7-6; d_call: -; clone_size: -; cdr3_aa: CASSFRSSYNSPLHF; cdr3_nt: TGTGCCAGCAGCTTCCGGAGCTCCTATAATTCACCCCTCCACTTT
j_call: TRBJ2-5; cdr3_length: 13; v_call: TRBV7-2; d_call: -; clone_size: -; cdr3_aa: CASSLSSQETQYF; cdr3_nt: TGTGCCAGCAGCTTATCCAGCCAAGAGACCCAGTACTTC
j_call: TRBJ2-2; cdr3_length: 18; v_call: TRBV14; d_call: TRBD2; clone_size: -; cdr3_aa: CASSQDNAGLAGTGELFF; cdr3_nt: TGTGCCAGCAGCCAAGATAACGCGGGACTAGCGGGCACCGGGGAGCTGTTTTTT
j_call: TRBJ2-7; cdr3_length: 13; v_call: TRBV7-2; d_call: TRBD1; clone_size: -; cdr3_aa: CASSTGTAYEQYF; cdr3_nt: TGTGCCAGCAGCACTGGGACAGCTTACGAGCAGTACTTC
j_call: TRBJ2-3; cdr3_length: 16; v_call: TRBV5-6; d_call: -; clone_size: -; cdr3_aa: CASSPLAIGSTDTQYF; cdr3_nt: TGTGCCAGCAGCCCGCTAGCAATTGGGAGCACAGATACGCAGTATTTT